This T cell receptor beta chain was captured in a study of T cells in Graves' hyperthyroidism and ophthalmopathy. Amplification yielded TCR beta CDR3 regions, with RNA transcripts as the source. A first-round RT-PCR of the TCR CDR3 used the HTBI primer set. TCRdb used MiXCR to reprocess the multiplex PCR reads, holding one entry per CDR3 protein. Of around 600,000 distinct CDR3 sequences detected, about 16% appear once; the ten largest clones hold more than 3%. CDR1 SGDLS and CDR2 YYNGEE come from the germline V gene. After removal of 5 bases from V and 8 bases from J, the junction contained 12 bases not matched to a gene. This CDR3 spans 15 amino acids. Exclusion of a patient resulted from uncontrolled infection, other autoimmune disease, pregnancy or lactation.

The chain combines TRBV9 with TRBJ1-4; TRBD1 matches 7 bases. Sequencing was performed on blood. This clonotype was sampled from a woman in her forties with Graves' ophthalmopathy. In DNA, the CDR3 is TGTGCCAGCAGTCCTCAGGGGGGGCGAGACGAAAAACTGTTTTTT. Translation: CASSPQGGRDEKLFF.